A single T cell receptor (beta chain) is shown here with its context. The sample originates from a study of blood T cell repertoires in COVID-19. The overall study: Samples of COVID-19 (acute and convalescent) were obtained from the United States, Italy and Spain. PBMCs, B-cell-depleted T cells, or T cells provided the cDNA or gDNA that made up the material.

Germline lookup yields CDR1 SGHNT and CDR2 YENEEA. CDR3 length equals 13 residues. The ends were cut back, 1 base at V and 2 bases at J, with 6 bases in the middle. In the original workflow: Estimated nucleated cell counts came from reference gene primer amplification. The table came from immunoSEQ multiplex PCR; TCRdb's copy has only in-frame clones and leaves some out. V and J calls and clone size are as listed in that table; D and trimming were resolved from the DNA. The repertoire holds some 58,000 clones, with 75% to 85% as singletons. Seattle participants joined during active infection and were tracked over time.

The clonotype originates from a man aged 60 to 75 with COVID-19, enrolled during active disease. V gene TRBV11-3 combines with J gene TRBJ2-7; D is unresolved. Sequenced material: peripheral blood. The CDR3 coding sequence is TGTGCCAGCAGCTTAGCCCAGACCTACGAGCAGTACTTC. Translated: CASSLAQTYEQYF.